This entry concerns a single T cell receptor (beta chain). Its antigen is not yet known. No qualities accompany the bases; no much larger clone lies one base away. Library creation used the immunoSEQ multiplex PCR assay. For the multiplex PCR, a mixture combining 60 forward primers for TCR Vbeta segments and 13 reverse primers for TCR Jbeta segments was used. The CDR3 region of rearranged TCR beta genes was amplified from genomic DNA with a multiplex PCR assay. The Illumina HiSeq System was used to sequence the amplified TCR beta libraries as 87-base-pair reads. The study's processing was this. In a later analysis, roughly 80 million unique TCR beta chains were counted across the roughly 670 repertoires, and around 10 million of these chains were shared by at least two donors. Raw reads were error-corrected and collapsed into unique sequences by a nearest-neighbor algorithm in which closely related sequences were merged to remove PCR and sequencing errors. CDR3 sequences were aligned to IMGT reference sequences to assign V, D and J gene segments. For a sequence to be retained, a match of at least six nucleotides was required to both a V gene segment and a J gene segment. A rearrangement was called productive if the CDR3 had no stop codons and remained in frame with V and J, and every other rearrangement was called non-productive. CDR3 was defined by IMGT convention, running from the second conserved V-encoded cysteine to the conserved J-encoded phenylalanine. Sequences without an unambiguous match to a single V gene segment were excluded from the earlier analysis of about 640 of the donors. In an earlier analysis of about 590 of the donors, a V segment was called functional when productive rearrangements were above 56.7%, and segregating when the standard deviation between donors exceeded 5%. To diagnose cytomegalovirus status from the catalog of TCR beta chain sequences, a statistical classification framework was built. In a later analysis, TCR nucleotide sequences were compared against IMGT/GENE-DB human TR gene sequences so that V and J genes could be assigned. A later analysis assigned CDR3 sequences and most-parsimonious VDJ recombination scenarios with the TCRdist pipeline. A later analysis defined each TCR beta chain by its CDR3 amino acid sequence plus V-gene family, and excluded reads lacking a unique V-gene family. A later analysis removed several hundred highly shared, low-generation-probability nucleotide sequences to deal with suspected cross-contamination and a sequencing artifact. In a later analysis, a clonal expansion index for each public chain was calculated from normalized within-repertoire ranks of inferred template counts. In a later analysis, generation probabilities were computed using a VDJ recombination model fitted to out-of-frame rearrangements, and the results were checked against IGoR. In a later analysis, TCR-TCR, TCR-HLA and TCR-CMV co-occurrence was scored with hypergeometric tests, and a repertoire-size bias correction was applied to TCR pairs. False discovery rates were estimated in a later analysis by permuting HLA or CMV assignments 20 times. A later analysis grouped co-occurring TCRs with DBSCAN, adding TCRdist sequence similarity when clustering within HLA-allele-positive subsets. Repertoires with fewer than 30,000 or more than 120,000 public chains, plus five repertoires with anomalous nucleotide sharing, were excluded from co-occurrence clustering. The table comes from immuneACCESS by way of TCRdb, which keeps in-frame sequences with V and J called. Part of the clones is missing from these tables; in studies checked, under half for an unresolved V gene and the rest for unknown reasons. That table furnishes V, J and clone size, whereas the DNA furnished D and trimming. In all, the sample holds over 80,000 clones, and 65% to 85% of those were seen once. 11% to 15% of the sample lies in the top ten.

The trim is 6 bases for V and 2 bases for J, with a gap of 11 bases between the germline ends. The cysteine opens and the phenylalanine closes a CDR3 of 13 amino acids. Here the CDR3 DNA is all that survives: 39 bases in frame from base 1. CDR1 LGHNA and CDR2 YNFKEQ were looked up in the germline V gene. The entry originates in a study of cytomegalovirus exposure and HLA in healthy donors (dated by TCRdb to about 2017). About the investigation overall: According to an earlier analysis of 587 of the donors, 150 million to 200 million T cells yielded 117 million unique TCR beta sequences and about 300 Gb of sequence data. Every repertoire in the discovery cohort had been generated on one and the same sequencing platform. Among the roughly 430 genotyped donors, about 85% belonged to the genetic ancestry cluster associated with self-reported Caucasian donors. An earlier analysis of around 580 of the donors used high-throughput TCR beta sequencing to judge whether each TCR beta V gene segment behaved as functional or pseudogenic. Rather than using new phenotypic data, the later analysis identified candidate immune exposures from TCR beta sequences and from how often those sequences occurred across donors. The study was designed to test whether signatures of past pathogen exposure could be identified by cataloging public T cell receptors. Donor age, sex, ethnicity and CMV serostatus were collected together with the repertoire data. Among around 400 genotyped donors of the cohort, an average of around 250,000 unique TCR beta nucleotide sequences was sequenced per donor, of which approximately 18% were non-productive. Besides the first cohort of 666 subjects, a separate validation cohort made up of about 120 different subjects was used. The number of donors typed differed by locus, with roughly 629-640 for A, B, C, DRB1 and DQB1, roughly 520 for DQA1, 600 to 610 for DPA1, and 472 for DPB1. In a later analysis, previously published TCR beta repertoires from several hundred donors were re-analyzed and high-resolution HLA genotyping was added so that TCR occurrence patterns could be studied. Using immunosequencing, the study profiled T cell repertoires from about 650 subjects and related those repertoires to cytomegalovirus serostatus. Class I and class II HLA loci were covered by the typing at four-digit resolution. In a later genetic analysis, genome-wide SNP genotypes for about 65% of the roughly 670 donors were used, and that subset was treated as a discovery cohort. Four to six DR-DQ haplotypes were handled as single units for association and clustering, since linkage in the cohort was strong. About 280 gigabases of sequencing data and 75 million to 85 million unique TCR sequences made up an early release that covered approximately 650 HLA-typed donors. The study combined high-throughput TCR immunosequencing, statistical association of individual TCRs with disease status, and machine learning to predict cytomegalovirus infection status. Points the paper makes about the study in general: A later analysis found that most CMV-associated TCR beta chains appeared HLA-restricted, with HLA associations seemingly driven largely by CMV exposure. Only TCR beta chains were sequenced in this cohort, and the absence of alpha or paired-chain data limited detectable features. The authors suggested that the approach could potentially be extended to other disease states and immunological phenotypes. Three of the identified cytomegalovirus-associated TCR beta chains were confirmed in vitro to be specific for cytomegalovirus antigens. The sequencing pipeline was judged likely to have produced a cluster of highly shared sequence variants as a technical artifact. A further reported finding was that TCR beta sequences accurately predicted the HLA-A and HLA-B alleles for most subjects in the first cohort. Because HLA typing was unavailable for some donors at each locus, only the typed subset was used in association tests. A later analysis found that HLA-associated TCR beta chains were more clonally expanded and had lower generation probabilities than equally common non-associated chains. Cytomegalovirus status was reported to be diagnosed by the classifier with high specificity and sensitivity in both the original and validation cohorts. Across donors, most TCR sequences were observed very rarely, whereas some public TCRs were present in many individuals. According to a later analysis, TCR association rates differed among HLA loci, with DRB1 alleles showing the most associated TCRs and HLA-C alleles showing the fewest. According to a later analysis, parvovirus B19, influenza, CMV and Epstein-Barr virus appeared linked to several top co-occurrence clusters. Some IMGT-functional V segments, including TRBV6-2 and TRBV6-3, could not be distinguished by the 87-base-pair reads and were therefore excluded. In the study, some 180 TCR beta chains were listed as associated with cytomegalovirus. CMV serostatus was the only immune exposure information available for the cohort. Roughly uniform sequencing depth across donors was assumed in presence/absence analyses, although this assumption may not hold. In an earlier analysis of some 640 of the donors, most TCR beta V segments were observed in productive rearrangements about 90% or about 30% of the time, broadly matching IMGT annotations. According to a later genetic analysis, donors in an Asian-associated ancestry cluster had fewer N-insertions in productive TCRs than the approximately 670-donor mean. At a false discovery rate of 0.05, a later analysis linked under 20,000 TCR beta sequences to specific HLA alleles. Correlated functional status among segregating V segments might be attributable to linkage disequilibrium, but an unknown experimental factor could not be ruled out. V-gene and J-gene trimming of TCR beta chains was associated with a missense DCLRE1C variant in a later genetic analysis, and the association was replicated in an independent cohort. Over 15 rarely observed V segments, including chromosome 9 orphons, were excluded from the earlier analysis of some 590 of the donors because counts were too low. When HLA alleles, especially DR and DQ, strongly co-occurred, TCR associations were difficult to assign to individual alleles.

The cohort consisted of hundreds of healthy bone marrow donors. At the time of sampling, every cohort member was nominally healthy, though immune exposures that went unrecorded were likely present. The donor was CMV seropositive and belonged to the group of about 290 seropositive cohort members. Every donor gave a peripheral blood sample, and the peripheral blood mononuclear cells from that sample were used for TCR beta sequencing. Genomic DNA was extracted from the blood cell samples with the Qiagen DNeasy Blood Extraction Kit. The sequence was collected from a woman between 65 and 79 years old in good health and CMV-seropositive. The chain is encoded by TRBV4-2 joined to TRBJ2-7; D gene: possibly TRBD2, on 6 matching bases. The sequenced material came from PBMCs. Read as DNA, the sequence is TGTGCCAGCAGTCGGGACTTACCCTACGAGCAGTACTTC. Translation gives CASSRDLPYEQYF.